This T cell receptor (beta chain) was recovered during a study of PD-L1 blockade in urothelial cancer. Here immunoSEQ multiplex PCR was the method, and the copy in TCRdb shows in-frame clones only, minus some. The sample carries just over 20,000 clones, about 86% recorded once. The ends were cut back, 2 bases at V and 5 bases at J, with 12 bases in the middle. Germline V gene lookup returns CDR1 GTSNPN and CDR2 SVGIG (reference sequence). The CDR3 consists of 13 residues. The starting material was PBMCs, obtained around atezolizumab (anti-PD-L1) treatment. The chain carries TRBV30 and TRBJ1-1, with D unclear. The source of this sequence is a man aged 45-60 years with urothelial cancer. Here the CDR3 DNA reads TGTGCCTGGAGTCCCCGCGCGGGGACTGAAGCTTTCTTT. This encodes CAWSPRAGTEAFF.